The 27 T cell receptor beta chains presented below share a single source sample, sequenced in a study of blood T cell repertoires in COVID-19. Clones were sequenced by immunoSEQ multiplex PCR, and TCRdb holds only the in-frame ones, with some missing. The sample yields 190,000 or so clones, 70% to 85% seen once. The sequenced material came from peripheral blood. The receptors come from a human donor with acute or convalescent COVID-19. The donor label of this sample is uncertain.

V and J are TRBV19 and TRBJ1-6; D is perhaps TRBD1 (6 bases). Germline V gene data show CDR1 as LNHDA and CDR2 as SQIVND (reference sequence). The CDR3 totals 13 residues. Trimming took 6 bases from V and 6 from J, leaving 9 bases between them. CDR3 nucleotides: TGTGCCAGTAGATTACAGGGTAATTCACCCCTCCACTTT. Its protein is CASRLQGNSPLHF.

The genes are TRBV24-1 and TRBJ1-2; D remains ambiguous. Per germline, CDR1 KGHDR and CDR2 SFDVKD. V was pared by 2 bases and J by 0 bases, with 3 bases between. This CDR3 has 13 amino acids. The CDR3 spells CATSDSSNYGYTF. The CDR3 DNA is TGTGCCACCAGTGATTCCTCTAACTATGGCTACACCTTC.

The chain couples TRBV25-1 to TRBJ1-2; D is undetermined. This CDR3 has 11 residues. The ends were cut back, 6 bases at V and 2 bases at J, with 4 bases in the middle. The germline gives CDR1 MGHDK, CDR2 SYGVNS. The CDR3, as DNA: TGTGCCAGCAGCGAGAACTATGGCTACACCTTC. It yields the protein CASSENYGYTF.

J is TRBJ2-7 and V is TRBV11-1; 13 bases match TRBD2. The CDR3 is 15 residues long. The germline gives CDR1 SGHAT, CDR2 FQDESV (reference sequence). V gave up 5 bases and J gave up 2 bases; unmatched junction bases: 3. This chain's CDR3 is CASSQGTSGTYEQYF. The CDR3 region has the DNA TGTGCCAGCAGCCAGGGGACTAGCGGGACCTACGAGCAGTACTTC.

The chain employs TRBV18 and TRBJ1-4; a weak D match, TRBD1 (6 bases). The CDR3 is 15 amino acids. V was cut by 6 bases and J by 1 base, with 12 bases left in between. From germline, CDR1 is KGHSH and CDR2 LQKENI. This CDR3 reads CASSFNRETNEKLFF. The CDR3 nucleotides are TGTGCCAGCTCCTTTAACAGGGAAACTAATGAAAAACTGTTTTTT.

This sequence joins TRBV5-1 and TRBJ2-3, with TRBD2 identical over 14 bases. From germline, CDR1 is SGHRS and CDR2 YFSETQ. J lost 4 bases, V lost 3 bases, and 7 bases had no gene match. This CDR3 has 17 amino acids. In DNA, the CDR3 is TGCGCCAGCAGCTCGGGGACTAGCGGGAGCGGGGCAGATACGCAGTATTTT. This gives the protein CASSSGTSGSGADTQYF.

This sequence joins TRBV3-1 (or the pseudogene TRBV3-2) and TRBJ2-1; 10 bases match TRBD2. V was clipped by 4 bases and J by 7 bases; unmatched bases: 10. This CDR3 spans 16 amino acids. Germline V lookup: CDR1 LGHDT, CDR2 YNNKEL (reference sequence). This CDR3 reads CASSRPSGRGGNEQFF. In DNA form, the CDR3 reads TGTGCCAGCAGCCGTCCTAGCGGGAGAGGTGGAAATGAGCAGTTCTTC.

This chain links TRBV11-2 with TRBJ2-1; TRBD2 aligns across 14 bases. Per the germline V gene, CDR1 is SGHAT and CDR2 is FQNNGV. The junction had 6 bases not matched to a gene; V was cut back by 5 bases and J by 6 bases. The CDR3 runs 16 residues. CDR3 DNA: TGTGCCAGCAGCCCCCCGGGACTAGCGGGAGCCAATGAGCAGTTCTTC. Translated, it gives CASSPPGLAGANEQFF. The full variable domain, with the rest looked up from reference TRBV11-2 and TRBJ2-1, is EAGVAQSPRYKIIEKRQSVAFWCNPISGHATLYWYQQILGQGPKLLIQFQNNGVVDDSQLPKDRFSAERLKGVDSTLKIQPAKLEDSAVYLCASSPPGLAGANEQFFGPGTRLTVL.

This chain connects TRBV11-2 to TRBJ2-1; 10 bases are shared with TRBD2. Trimming cost V 4 bases and J 5 bases; bases outside gene matches: 8. The CDR3 covers 16 residues. CDR1 is SGHAT and CDR2 is FQNNGV in the germline V gene. The CDR3 nucleotides read TGTGCCAGCAGCTCTTGGACTAGCGGCCTAAACAATGAGCAGTTCTTC. This sequence encodes CASSSWTSGLNNEQFF.

The chain is built from TRBV6-5 and TRBJ1-2, with 7 bases fitting TRBD1. The CDR3 has 13 amino acids. Losses at the gene ends were 2 bases for V and 5 bases for J; bases not matched to a gene: 2. Germline V lookup: CDR1 MNHEY, CDR2 SVGAGI. The CDR3 reads CASSYQTGYGYTF. CDR3 nucleotides: TGTGCCAGCAGTTACCAGACAGGGTATGGCTACACCTTC.

The rearrangement uses TRBV7-6 and TRBJ2-2, with D uncertain. V gave up 0 bases and J gave up 2 bases, with 7 bases separating them. The germline V gene encodes CDR1 SGHVS and CDR2 FNYEAQ. The CDR3 is 15 amino acids. CDR3 in amino acids: CASSLAEINTGELFF. DNA for the CDR3: TGTGCCAGCAGCTTAGCGGAGATAAACACCGGGGAGCTGTTTTTT.

V gene TRBV6-6 combines with J gene TRBJ1-3, with TRBD1 matching 12 bases. Trimming at V came to 5 bases and at J to 3 bases, leaving 8 bases not matched to a gene. This CDR3 has 17 residues. Germline loops: CDR1 MNHNY, CDR2 SVGAGI (reference sequence). CDR3 coding DNA: TGTGCCAGCAGTCCGGGACAGGGGGCGAGACGTGGAAACACCATATATTTT. Amino acid sequence: CASSPGQGARRGNTIYF.

There are a few counts of this clone. This chain links TRBV29-1 with TRBJ2-1; 7 bases align to TRBD2. V lost 2 bases to trimming and J lost 3 bases; unmatched junction nucleotides: 7. The CDR3 consists of 15 residues. Germline V gene sequence: CDR1 SQVTM, CDR2 ANQGSEA. The CDR3 bases are TGCAGCGTTGAATCTAGCGGAAGCCACTACAATGAGCAGTTCTTC. This sequence encodes CSVESSGSHYNEQFF.

The CDR3 region has the DNA TGTGCCAGCAGCCAAGGACTGGGACTAGCGGGATGGGAGACCCAGTACTTC. As protein: CASSQGLGLAGWETQYF. The genes are TRBV4-2 and TRBJ2-5, with 13 bases matching TRBD2. This CDR3 has 17 amino acids. Germline V lookup: CDR1 LGHNA, CDR2 YNFKEQ. V was clipped by 1 base and J by 5 bases; unmatched bases: 7.

This clone has only one observation. The chain carries TRBV29-1 and TRBJ2-5; no definite D call. Germline CDR1 and CDR2: SQVTM and ANQGSEA. Trimming removed 4 bases at V and 1 base at J, with 7 bases between. The CDR3 sequence is 12 residues long. CDR3 in amino acids: CSVGRGQETQYF. The DNA of the CDR3 is TGCAGCGTTGGACGCGGCCAAGAGACCCAGTACTTC.

This rearrangement joins TRBV7-2 to TRBJ1-1; no reliable D call. The CDR3 sequence is 13 residues long. V dropped 2 bases and J dropped 1 base, with 5 bases sitting between them. The germline CDR1 and CDR2 sequences are SGHTA and FQGNSA. The chain's CDR3 is CASSLLRNTEAFF. The DNA of the CDR3 is TGTGCCAGCAGCTTACTAAGGAACACTGAAGCTTTCTTT.

For the CDR3, the DNA is TGTGCCAGCAGTCTGAACGGACTCTTAAGCACAGATACGCAGTATTTT. This codes for CASSLNGLLSTDTQYF. V is TRBV2 and J is TRBJ2-3; possibly TRBD2 for D (5 bases). Germline V gene data show CDR1 as SNHLY and CDR2 as FYNNEI. V was cut by 5 bases and J by 0 bases, with 15 bases left in between. This CDR3 is built from 16 residues. Complete variable domain (other parts from reference TRBV2 and TRBJ2-3): EPEVTQTPSHQVTQMGQEVILRCVPISNHLYFYWYRQILGQKVEFLVSFYNNEISEKSEIFDDQFSVERPDGSNFTLKIRSTKLEDSAMYFCASSLNGLLSTDTQYFGPGTRLTVL.

The chain couples TRBV7-2 to TRBJ1-3; D may be TRBD1 (6 bases). V lost 5 bases and J 2 bases, leaving 13 bases between the germline ends. Looked up from germline, CDR1 is SGHTA and CDR2 is FQGNSA. The CDR3 is 15 amino acids. In DNA, the CDR3 is TGTGCCAGCAGCCCACAGGGAAGGGCTGGAAACACCATATATTTT. It encodes CASSPQGRAGNTIYF.

The rearrangement joins TRBV2 to TRBJ1-6; 7 bases are shared with TRBD1. Trimming removed 4 bases from V and 10 bases from J; junction bases left unmatched: 10. CDR1 SNHLY and CDR2 FYNNEI come from the germline V gene. The CDR3 spans 15 residues. CDR3 in DNA: TGTGCCAGCAGTGGGACCGGGACAGAGGGGTCACCCCTCCACTTT. The encoded protein is CASSGTGTEGSPLHF.

V is TRBV12-3 or TRBV12-4 and J is TRBJ2-1; TRBD2 might be the D (6 bases). This CDR3 contains 11 residues. The V end lost 3 bases, the J end lost 12 bases, and 9 bases lay between the germline ends. The CDR3 sequence is CASSLRGGQFF. CDR3 in DNA: TGTGCCAGCAGTTTGAGGGGAGGGCAGTTCTTC.

The V and J genes are TRBV27 and TRBJ2-5; tentatively, D is TRBD1 (5 bases). This CDR3 spans 14 amino acids. Trimming took off 5 bases at V and 3 bases at J, with 13 bases between the two ends. Germline lookup yields CDR1 MNHEY and CDR2 SMNVEV (reference sequence). The CDR3 DNA is TGTGCCAGCAGTCCCGCCGACAGCGAAGAGACCCAGTACTTC. Its protein product is CASSPADSEETQYF.

This chain uses TRBV7-8 with TRBJ1-3; no clear D gene. This CDR3 spans 14 amino acids. The ends were cut back, 4 bases at V and 4 bases at J, with 11 bases in the middle. Germline assignment: CDR1 SGHVS and CDR2 FQNEAQ. CDR3 sequence reads: CASSSRGFGNTIYF. CDR3 coding DNA: TGTGCCAGCAGCTCCCGGGGATTCGGAAACACCATATATTTT.

CDR3 bases: TGTGCCAGCAGCTTAAATGGGAGAGGCTACACCTTC. It specifies CASSLNGRGYTF. The chain has TRBV7-3 and TRBJ1-2; unclear D gene. Trimming pared 1 base from V and 8 bases from J, leaving 8 bases between. Looked up from germline, CDR1 is SGHTA and CDR2 is FQGTGA. The CDR3 is 12 residues long.

The genes are TRBV7-2 and TRBJ1-2; maybe TRBD1 (5 bases). The germline gives CDR1 SGHTA, CDR2 FQGNSA. Deletions cut 3 bases from V and 2 bases from J, with 13 bases between. This CDR3 region has 15 residues. DNA of the CDR3: TGTGCCAGCAGCTTCCAGGGCGGACAAAACTATGGCTACACCTTC. This encodes CASSFQGGQNYGYTF.

This clone was seen repeatedly, ten times or more. The J gene is TRBJ2-1, the V gene TRBV13; TRBD2 matches 7 bases. V was pared by 4 bases and J by 7 bases, with 7 bases of the junction left unmatched. The CDR3 runs 14 residues. The germline gives CDR1 PRHDT, CDR2 FYEKMQ (reference sequence). The CDR3 sequence: CASSSRDYRNEQFF. CDR3 in DNA: TGTGCCAGCAGCTCCCGGGACTACCGGAATGAGCAGTTCTTC.

This clone has only one observation. This chain links TRBV11-3 with TRBJ2-1; TRBD1 matches at 12 bases. The trim removed 5 bases at V and 8 bases at J, leaving 10 bases unmatched. CDR1 and CDR2 from the germline V gene are SGHNT and YENEEA. This CDR3 has 16 amino acids. The CDR3 DNA reads as TGTGCCAGCAGCCGAGGAAGGGACAGGGGGCTTGATGAGCAGTTCTTC. It translates to CASSRGRDRGLDEQFF.

The V gene is TRBV14, the J gene TRBJ1-4, with D possibly TRBD1 on 6 matching bases. Germline V lookup: CDR1 SGHDN, CDR2 FVKESK. This CDR3 has 17 residues. V lost 2 bases to trimming and J lost 7 bases, with 20 bases between them. The CDR3 reads CASSQKKQEQGGEKLFF. CDR3 sequence (DNA): TGTGCCAGCAGCCAAAAGAAACAGGAACAGGGCGGTGAAAAACTGTTTTTT. The whole variable domain, remainder taken from reference TRBV14 and TRBJ1-4, is EAGVTQFPSHSVIEKGQTVTLRCDPISGHDNLYWYRRVMGKEIKFLLHFVKESKQDESGMPNNRFLAERTGGTYSTLKVQPAELEDSGVYFCASSQKKQEQGGEKLFFGSGTQLSVL.